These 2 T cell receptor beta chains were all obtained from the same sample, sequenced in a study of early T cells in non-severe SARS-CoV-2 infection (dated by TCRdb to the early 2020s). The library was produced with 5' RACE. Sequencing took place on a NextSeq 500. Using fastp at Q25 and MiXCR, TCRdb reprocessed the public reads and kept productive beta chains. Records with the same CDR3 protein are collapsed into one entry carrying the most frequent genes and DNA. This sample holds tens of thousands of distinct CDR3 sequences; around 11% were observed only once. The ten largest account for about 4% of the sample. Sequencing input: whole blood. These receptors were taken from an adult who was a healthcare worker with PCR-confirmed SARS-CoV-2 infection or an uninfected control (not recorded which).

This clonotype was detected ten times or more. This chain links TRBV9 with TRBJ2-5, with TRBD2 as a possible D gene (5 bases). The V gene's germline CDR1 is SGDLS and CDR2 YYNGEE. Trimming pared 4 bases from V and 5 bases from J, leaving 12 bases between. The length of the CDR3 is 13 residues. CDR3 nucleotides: TGTGCCAGCAGCCCAAGAGGCGGGGAGACCCAGTACTTC. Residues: CASSPRGGETQYF.

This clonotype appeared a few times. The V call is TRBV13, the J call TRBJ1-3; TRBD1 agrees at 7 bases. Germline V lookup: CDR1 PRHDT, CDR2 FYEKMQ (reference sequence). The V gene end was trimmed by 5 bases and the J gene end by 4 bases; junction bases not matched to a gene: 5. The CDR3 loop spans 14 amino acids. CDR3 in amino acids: CASSLGQMGNTIYF. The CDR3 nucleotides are TGTGCCAGCAGCCTGGGACAGATGGGAAACACCATATATTTT.